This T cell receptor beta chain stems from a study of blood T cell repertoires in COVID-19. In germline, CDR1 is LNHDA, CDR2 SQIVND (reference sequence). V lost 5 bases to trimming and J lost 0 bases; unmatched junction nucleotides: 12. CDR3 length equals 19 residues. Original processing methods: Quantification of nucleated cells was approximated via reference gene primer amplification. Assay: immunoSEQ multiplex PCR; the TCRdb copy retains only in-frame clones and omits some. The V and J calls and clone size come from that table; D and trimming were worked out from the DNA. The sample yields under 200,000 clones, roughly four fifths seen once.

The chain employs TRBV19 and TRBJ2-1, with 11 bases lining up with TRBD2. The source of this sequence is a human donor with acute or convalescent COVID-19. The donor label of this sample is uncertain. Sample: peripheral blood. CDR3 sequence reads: CASSPLTSGKGGSYNEQFF. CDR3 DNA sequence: TGTGCCAGTAGTCCCTTGACTAGCGGGAAGGGGGGCTCCTACAATGAGCAGTTCTTC.